The 9 T cell receptor beta chains below were found in one sample sequenced in a study of OX40 agonist ivuxolimab in advanced cancers. Profiled with immunoSEQ multiplex PCR; TCRdb holds only in-frame clones, not every one. Among 50,000 to 65,000 clones listed, approximately 82% were seen once. The material was CD4+ or CD8+ T cells sorted from blood, obtained in a trial of the OX40 agonist ivuxolimab. Receptors originate from an adult with an advanced solid tumor such as melanoma, head and neck, liver or kidney cancer.

The rearrangement joins TRBV7-8 to TRBJ1-2; D gene uncertain. The CDR3 loop spans 13 amino acids. The V gene's germline CDR1 is SGHVS and CDR2 FQNEAQ. Deletions cut 5 bases from V and 5 bases from J, with 12 bases between. The CDR3 is CASSPDGRYGYTF. The CDR3 DNA follows: TGTGCCAGCAGCCCGGACGGGAGGTATGGCTACACCTTC.

This sequence joins TRBV5-8 and TRBJ2-7; 8 nucleotides align to TRBD1. Unmatched junction bases numbered 6, after V lost 4 bases and J lost 3 bases. The CDR3 is made up of 14 amino acids. The germline V gene encodes CDR1 SGHTS and CDR2 YDEGEE. The CDR3 coding sequence is TGTGCCAGCAGCCCCCGGACAGGGAACTACGAGCAGTACTTC. It yields the protein CASSPRTGNYEQYF.

The chain combines TRBV6-5 with TRBJ1-6, with D possibly being TRBD1 (5 bases). The CDR3 spans 15 residues. Germline-derived CDR1 and CDR2 are MNHEY and SVGAGI. V lost 5 bases and J 6 bases, leaving 14 bases between the germline ends. CDR3 sequence (DNA): TGTGCCAGCAGTCAGAACACCGGGGGTAATTCACCCCTCCACTTT. Residues: CASSQNTGGNSPLHF.

The rearrangement links TRBV7-2 to TRBJ2-5, with D possibly TRBD2 on 5 matching bases. V lost 1 base and J lost 5, with 11 bases in between. CDR1 SGHTA and CDR2 FQGNSA come from the germline V gene. There are 14 residues in the CDR3. The CDR3 region has the DNA TGTGCCAGCAGCTTAGGGAGGAGTCGGGAGACCCAGTACTTC. Translation gives CASSLGRSRETQYF.

The chain combines TRBV2 with TRBJ1-1; D might be TRBD1 (5 bases). CDR3 size: 11 residues. From germline, CDR1 is SNHLY and CDR2 FYNNEI. V lost 5 bases and J 11 bases, leaving 12 bases between the germline ends. The CDR3 sequence is CASSSRGDAFF. For the CDR3, the DNA is TGTGCCAGCAGTTCTAGGGGCGATGCTTTCTTT.

The chain is built from TRBV19 and TRBJ1-5; D call uncertain. V lost 8 bases and J 4 bases, leaving 12 bases between the germline ends. Germline-derived CDR1 and CDR2 are LNHDA and SQIVND (reference sequence). CDR3 size: 13 residues. The CDR3 sequence is CASALGGNQPQHF. Here the CDR3 DNA reads TGTGCCAGTGCTTTGGGAGGGAATCAGCCCCAGCATTTT.

The chain combines TRBV11-1 with TRBJ1-2; D remains unclear. V was pared by 0 bases and J by 2 bases, with 7 bases between. The V gene's germline CDR1 is SGHAT and CDR2 FQDESV (reference sequence). The length of the CDR3 is 14 residues. CDR3: CASSLAGGNYGYTF. The CDR3, as DNA: TGTGCCAGCAGCTTAGCGGGCGGCAACTATGGCTACACCTTC.

The chain has TRBV4-2 and TRBJ1-2; weak D call: TRBD1 (5 bases). The CDR3 covers 15 residues. V lost 1 base, J lost 4 bases, and 13 bases lay in between. CDR1 and CDR2 (germline): LGHNA, YNFKEQ. CDR3 protein: CASSQGLQASYGYTF. The DNA of the CDR3 is TGTGCCAGCAGCCAAGGCTTACAGGCAAGCTATGGCTACACCTTC.

The chain combines TRBV4-1 with TRBJ2-2; no reliable D call. The V end lost 1 base, the J end lost 7 bases, and 7 bases lay between the germline ends. The germline CDR1 and CDR2 sequences are MGHRA and YSYEKL. The length of the CDR3 is 13 residues. CDR3 coding DNA: TGCGCCAGCAGCCAAGTGAGGTTCGGGGAGCTGTTTTTT. Its translation is CASSQVRFGELFF.